This T cell receptor beta chain was retrieved from a study of cytomegalovirus exposure and HLA in healthy donors. As regards this clone: Its antigen is unidentified.

There are 13 residues in the CDR3. Looked up from germline, CDR1 is SGHTA and CDR2 is FQGNSA. Trimming at V came to 5 bases and at J to 7 bases, leaving 5 bases not matched to a gene. PCR used 60 Vbeta primers and 13 Jbeta primers. Measured with immunoSEQ multiplex PCR; TCRdb has only the in-frame clones, and not every one. The sample has 110,000 to 150,000 clones, approximately 73% seen once. Points from the study as a whole: Excluded were some V segments that proved indistinguishable, including TRBV6-2 and TRBV6-3.

The TCR sequence derives from a human donor in good health. Sequencing used PBMCs. The rearrangement joins TRBV7-2 to TRBJ1-5; TRBD1 matches 7 bases. CDR3 protein: CASSLPGGQPQHF. In DNA, the CDR3 is TGTGCCAGCAGCCTTCCAGGGGGGCAGCCCCAGCATTTT.